The 9 T cell receptor beta chains reported below all come from one sample, sequenced in a study of vaccination and CD4 T cells after COVID-19. Indicated treatment: approximately 10-day PBMC culture with coronavirus spike peptide pools or control peptides (ViraFEST assay). Prior to the COVID-19 pandemic (2011-2018), the unexposed donor's CD4+ T cells were collected. Cultured CD4+ T-cell DNA underwent Oncomine TCR Beta short-read sequencing. TCRdb called the PCR reads again in MiXCR, with one record for every CDR3 protein. The data hold roughly 4,400 distinct CDR3 sequences, with 35% to 40% observed a single time. Their antigens remain unidentified. The specimen sequenced was CD4+ T cells from blood, cultured in vitro. The source of these receptors is a human donor in good health.

This rearrangement joins TRBV6-5 to TRBJ2-3, with 13 nucleotides matching TRBD2. The ends lost 4 bases at V and 4 bases at J; junction bases unmatched: 2. Germline assignment: CDR1 MNHEY and CDR2 SVGAGI. The CDR3 totals 15 residues. CDR3 bases: TGTGCCAGCAGTTTCGGACTAGCGGGGGCAGATACGCAGTATTTT. It encodes CASSFGLAGADTQYF.

This chain joins TRBV20-1 and TRBJ1-1, with a possible D match to TRBD1 (5 bases). Trimming removed 6 bases from V and 5 bases from J, with 13 bases in between. The CDR3 has 12 amino acids. Per the germline V gene, CDR1 is DFQATT and CDR2 is SNEGSKA (reference sequence). The CDR3 protein is CSAERPGTEAFF. The CDR3 bases are TGCAGTGCAGAGAGACCAGGGACTGAAGCTTTCTTT.

The rearrangement joins TRBV5-1 to TRBJ1-2, with D possibly matching TRBD1 (5 bases). Deletions cut 0 bases from V and 6 bases from J, with 9 bases between. CDR3 size: 13 residues. The germline gives CDR1 SGHRS, CDR2 YFSETQ. The CDR3: CASSLDRGHGYTF. CDR3 DNA sequence: TGCGCCAGCAGCTTGGATAGGGGCCATGGCTACACCTTC.

The gene calls are TRBV5-1 and TRBJ1-2; 11 bases fit TRBD1. The CDR3 loop spans 14 amino acids. Germline CDR1 reads SGHRS; CDR2 reads YFSETQ. The ends lost 4 bases at V and 4 bases at J; junction bases unmatched: 3. CDR3: CASSQGTGGYGYTF. CDR3 nucleotides: TGCGCCAGCAGCCAAGGGACAGGGGGCTATGGCTACACCTTC. The variable domain in full, with the rest retrieved from reference TRBV5-1 and TRBJ1-2, is KAGVTQTPRYLIKTRGQQVTLSCSPISGHRSVSWYQQTPGQGLQFLFEYFSETQRNKGNFPGRFSGRQFSNSRSEMNVSTLELGDSALYLCASSQGTGGYGYTFGSGTRLTVV.

The chain is built from TRBV11-2 and TRBJ2-7; possibly TRBD1 for D (5 bases). V dropped 4 bases and J dropped 4 bases, with 8 bases sitting between them. Germline CDR1 SGHAT, CDR2 FQNNGV. The CDR3 has 12 amino acids. For the CDR3, the DNA is TGTGCCAGCAGCTCCCAGGGATACGAGCAGTACTTC. Translating it yields CASSSQGYEQYF.

CDR3 bases: TGTGCCAGCAGGCAGGAGAGTATTTATGGCTACACCTTC. Its protein is CASRQESIYGYTF. J is TRBJ1-2 and V is TRBV2; D remains ambiguous. Germline V lookup: CDR1 SNHLY, CDR2 FYNNEI. Trimming took 6 bases from V and 5 from J, leaving 13 bases between them. CDR3 length equals 13 residues.

The genes are TRBV28 and TRBJ1-1; D is undetermined. Trimming left V 8 bases short and J 0 bases short, with 16 bases between. There are 15 residues in the CDR3. CDR1 and CDR2 (germline): MDHEN, SYDVKM. CDR3 region: CASAAADLMNTEAFF. CDR3 DNA sequence: TGTGCCAGCGCAGCGGCGGACTTAATGAACACTGAAGCTTTCTTT.

This clonotype was seen only a few times. The V call is TRBV7-3, the J call TRBJ1-3; D unresolved. The CDR3 spans 14 residues. Germline assignment: CDR1 SGHTA and CDR2 FQGTGA. Trimming left V 4 bases short and J 1 base short, with 8 bases between. This chain's CDR3 is CASSSGSSGNTIYF. CDR3 nucleotide sequence: TGTGCCAGCAGCTCCGGAAGTTCTGGAAACACCATATATTTT.

This clonotype appeared a few times. The chain employs TRBV5-1 and TRBJ2-5; the D is unclear. This CDR3 spans 11 amino acids. V was trimmed by 4 bases and J by 3 bases, leaving 4 bases between them. Per the germline V gene, CDR1 is SGHRS and CDR2 is YFSETQ. The CDR3 DNA is TGCGCCAGCAGCGCGAAAGAGACCCAGTACTTC. This translates into CASSAKETQYF.